Listed below are T cell receptor beta chains from one sample, sequenced in a study of T cells in Graves' hyperthyroidism and ophthalmopathy. TCRdb reanalysed the multiplex PCR reads using MiXCR and keeps one entry per CDR3 protein. The sample has some 570,000 distinct CDR3 sequences, 13% to 15% seen once. Sequencing was performed on blood. The receptor source for this set is a woman between 18 and 30 years old with Graves' ophthalmopathy. Both conserved end residues are part of each CDR3. The order of the fields is clone size, D gene, V gene, J gene, CDR3 protein, CDR3 DNA. A D gene is named only where the DNA matches it firmly. Not all rows give a size; the values are once, few, many and, for expanded clones, a class.

clone size: many; D gene: .; V gene: TRBV27; J gene: TRBJ2-7; CDR3 protein: CASSLQISYEQYF; CDR3 DNA: TGTGCCAGCAGTCTCCAAATCTCCTACGAGCAGTACTTC
clone size: many; D gene: .; V gene: TRBV3-1; J gene: TRBJ1-6; CDR3 protein: CASSQEEYSSPLHF; CDR3 DNA: TGTGCCAGCAGCCAAGAAGAGTATTCTTCACCCCTCCACTTT
clone size: many; D gene: .; V gene: TRBV28; J gene: TRBJ1-5; CDR3 protein: CASSSPGSGYYSNQPQHF; CDR3 DNA: TGTGCCAGCAGCTCACCAGGAAGCGGGTACTATAGCAATCAGCCCCAGCATTTT
clone size: .; D gene: TRBD1; V gene: TRBV28; J gene: TRBJ2-7; CDR3 protein: CASSSGQGPAYEQYF; CDR3 DNA: TGTGCCAGCAGTTCGGGACAGGGACCCGCCTACGAGCAGTACTTC
clone size: many; D gene: TRBD2; V gene: TRBV27; J gene: TRBJ2-7; CDR3 protein: CASSILGLAGAYEQYF; CDR3 DNA: TGTGCCAGCAGTATACTAGGACTAGCGGGAGCCTACGAGCAGTACTTC
clone size: many; D gene: .; V gene: TRBV6-2/TRBV6-3; J gene: TRBJ1-1; CDR3 protein: CASSYSGTRQLNTEAFF; CDR3 DNA: TGTGCCAGCAGTTACTCCGGGACACGACAACTGAACACTGAAGCTTTCTTT
clone size: .; D gene: .; V gene: TRBV6-2/TRBV6-3; J gene: TRBJ2-4; CDR3 protein: CASSYGAGPGVQYF; CDR3 DNA: TGTGCCAGCAGTTACGGGGCAGGGCCTGGGGTTCAGTACTTC
clone size: .; D gene: .; V gene: TRBV12-3/TRBV12-4; J gene: TRBJ1-2; CDR3 protein: CASSLGGPPNYGYTF; CDR3 DNA: TGTGCCAGCAGTTTGGGGGGACCGCCTAACTATGGCTACACCTTC
clone size: many; D gene: .; V gene: TRBV27; J gene: TRBJ1-5; CDR3 protein: CASSFGNSNQPQHF; CDR3 DNA: TGTGCCAGCAGTTTCGGAAATTCCAATCAGCCCCAGCATTTT
clone size: .; D gene: .; V gene: TRBV5-5; J gene: TRBJ2-2; CDR3 protein: CASSLSTGTAENTGELFF; CDR3 DNA: TGTGCCAGCAGCTTGTCAACAGGGACGGCCGAGAACACCGGGGAGCTGTTTTTT
clone size: .; D gene: .; V gene: TRBV12-3/TRBV12-4; J gene: TRBJ1-2; CDR3 protein: CASSADGPNYGYTF; CDR3 DNA: TGTGCCAGCAGTGCGGACGGCCCGAACTATGGCTACACCTTC
clone size: .; D gene: TRBD1; V gene: TRBV6-2/TRBV6-3; J gene: TRBJ2-2; CDR3 protein: CASSPGDRINTGELFF; CDR3 DNA: TGTGCCAGCAGTCCTGGGGACAGGATTAACACCGGGGAGCTGTTTTTT
clone size: many; D gene: TRBD1; V gene: TRBV28; J gene: TRBJ2-7; CDR3 protein: CASSHDRGRNEQYF; CDR3 DNA: TGTGCCAGCAGTCACGACAGGGGGCGAAACGAGCAGTACTTC
clone size: many; D gene: .; V gene: TRBV30; J gene: TRBJ1-1; CDR3 protein: CAWSVDSSDTEAFF; CDR3 DNA: TGTGCCTGGAGTGTGGACAGTAGCGACACTGAAGCTTTCTTT
clone size: few; D gene: TRBD2; V gene: TRBV9; J gene: TRBJ2-1; CDR3 protein: CASSVGPRLAGGYNEQFF; CDR3 DNA: TGTGCCAGCAGCGTAGGTCCGAGACTAGCGGGAGGTTACAATGAGCAGTTCTTC
clone size: few; D gene: TRBD1; V gene: TRBV24-1; J gene: TRBJ1-2; CDR3 protein: CATSDSTGTGHDFYGYTF; CDR3 DNA: TGTGCCACCAGTGATTCGACAGGGACAGGGCATGATTTTTATGGCTACACCTTC
clone size: many; D gene: TRBD1; V gene: TRBV6-1; J gene: TRBJ2-5; CDR3 protein: CASSPGTGQETQYF; CDR3 DNA: TGTGCCAGCAGCCCGGGGACAGGACAAGAGACCCAGTACTTC
clone size: many; D gene: .; V gene: TRBV18; J gene: TRBJ2-3; CDR3 protein: CASSPFSTASADTQYF; CDR3 DNA: TGTGCCAGCTCACCATTTTCAACTGCTTCTGCAGATACGCAGTATTTT
clone size: many; D gene: TRBD2; V gene: TRBV12-3/TRBV12-4; J gene: TRBJ2-7; CDR3 protein: CASSFLVAGPYEQYF; CDR3 DNA: TGTGCCAGCAGTTTTCTAGTAGCGGGACCCTACGAGCAGTACTTC
clone size: .; D gene: TRBD2; V gene: TRBV2; J gene: TRBJ2-1; CDR3 protein: CASSGGTSGRQDSYNEQFF; CDR3 DNA: TGTGCCAGCAGTGGCGGGACTAGCGGGAGGCAAGACTCCTACAATGAGCAGTTCTTC
clone size: many; D gene: .; V gene: TRBV9; J gene: TRBJ2-7; CDR3 protein: CASSETGTYSYEQYF; CDR3 DNA: TGTGCCAGCAGCGAGACCGGGACTTACTCCTACGAGCAGTACTTC
clone size: few; D gene: TRBD2; V gene: TRBV20-1; J gene: TRBJ2-7; CDR3 protein: CSAGLAGGHEQYF; CDR3 DNA: TGCAGTGCTGGACTAGCGGGAGGACACGAGCAGTACTTC
clone size: many; D gene: .; V gene: TRBV15; J gene: TRBJ2-1; CDR3 protein: CATSRARQLYNEQFF; CDR3 DNA: TGTGCCACCAGCAGAGCCCGACAGCTATACAATGAGCAGTTCTTC
clone size: many; D gene: TRBD2; V gene: TRBV10-3; J gene: TRBJ2-1; CDR3 protein: CAIRGLAGDNEQFF; CDR3 DNA: TGTGCCATCAGGGGACTAGCGGGAGACAATGAGCAGTTCTTC
clone size: many; D gene: TRBD1; V gene: TRBV12-3/TRBV12-4; J gene: TRBJ2-2; CDR3 protein: CASSQDRGRTGELFF; CDR3 DNA: TGTGCCAGCAGCCAGGACAGGGGACGGACCGGGGAGCTGTTTTTT
clone size: .; D gene: TRBD1; V gene: TRBV7-9; J gene: TRBJ1-5; CDR3 protein: CASSLRGRDQPQHF; CDR3 DNA: TGTGCCAGCAGCTTAAGGGGGCGAGATCAGCCCCAGCATTTT
clone size: many; D gene: TRBD1; V gene: TRBV29-1; J gene: TRBJ2-1; CDR3 protein: CSVEGTGGVEQFF; CDR3 DNA: TGCAGCGTTGAGGGGACAGGGGGAGTTGAGCAGTTCTTC
clone size: many; D gene: .; V gene: TRBV28; J gene: TRBJ1-6; CDR3 protein: CASSFRVGNSPLHF; CDR3 DNA: TGTGCCAGCAGTTTCAGGGTGGGTAATTCACCCCTCCACTTT